Presented here are 2 T cell receptor beta chains from one specimen sequenced in a study of CD8 T cells in Susac syndrome. After extraction with the RNeasy kit, roughly 0.45 to 1 ug of the RNA was reverse transcribed using random hexamers. TCRdb re-derived calls from the immunoSEQ multiplex PCR reads in MiXCR, one entry per CDR3 protein. The table includes some 150,000 distinct CDR3 sequences, roughly 94% detected once. Source material: CD4+ T cells from PBMCs. Source of these receptors: a human donor in good health.

The chain has TRBV29-1 and TRBJ1-1; 11 positions agree with TRBD1. V shed 4 bases and J 7 bases; nucleotides not matched to a gene: 5. This CDR3 is 13 amino acids long. Germline-derived CDR1 and CDR2 are SQVTM and ANQGSEA. Written as DNA, the CDR3 is TGCAGCGTTGGGCCGGGACAGGGGGATGAAGCTTTCTTT. Protein: CSVGPGQGDEAFF.

J is TRBJ2-1 and V is TRBV6-4; a possible D gene is TRBD2 (6 bases). V lost 2 bases to trimming and J lost 8 bases, with 10 bases between them. The CDR3 is made up of 13 amino acids. Germline assignment: CDR1 MRHNA and CDR2 SNTAGT. The CDR3 region is CASSDELADEQFF. The CDR3 region has the DNA TGTGCCAGCAGTGACGAACTAGCCGATGAGCAGTTCTTC.